The source of this T cell receptor beta chain is a study of CD8 T cells in Susac syndrome. The CDR3 covers 12 residues. Germline V CDR1 and CDR2: DFQATT, SNEGSKA (reference sequence). Between the trimmed V and J ends, which lost 5 bases and 4 bases, there was a span of 9 bases. Random hexamers were used to reverse transcribe 0.5 to 1 ug of RNA. TCRdb reanalysed the immunoSEQ multiplex PCR reads using MiXCR and keeps one entry per CDR3 protein. The sample lists 150,000 or so distinct CDR3 sequences, 94% occurring once. Study observations and caveats: The study recognized that the number of individuals in its TCR sequencing and HLA analysis was relatively small.

This clonotype was detected only once. Its specificity is not known. The receptor was derived from a human donor with multiple sclerosis. The chain recombines TRBV20-1 with TRBJ1-5; D may be TRBD1 (6 bases). The sample consisted of CD4+ T cells from PBMCs. This CDR3 is CSAQQGNQPQHF. In DNA, the CDR3 is TGCAGTGCTCAACAGGGAAATCAGCCCCAGCATTTT.